This TCR beta chain was profiled in a study of blood T cells in healthy people across ages. PCR was performed a second time for about 7 to 11 cycles using a sample-barcoded 5' primer and a J-beta primer mix. Each CDR3 protein is one row after TCRdb ran MiXCR on the 5' RACE reads. This sample has 550,000 to 800,000 distinct CDR3 sequences, with roughly 30% found just once. To note about this clonotype: The junction departs from the called germline gene at one end, perhaps through a read error.

The CDR3 loop spans 16 amino acids. Germline loops: CDR1 LGHNT, CDR2 FRNRAP. The sequencing input was blood. The clonotype comes from a woman aged 80 or over in good health. The chain is built from TRBV12-5 and TRBJ1-6, with TRBD1 as a possible D gene (6 bases). CDR3 coding DNA: TGTGCTAGTGGTTTGGTACTCACGACAGGCAGTTCACCCCCCCACTTT. Amino acids: CASGLVLTTGSSPPHF.